This T cell receptor beta chain emerged from a study of blood T cell repertoires in COVID-19. Germline values: CDR1 WSHSY, CDR2 SAAADI. Trimming took off 1 base at V and 0 bases at J, with 4 bases between the two ends. The CDR3 is 13 amino acids. The assay was immunoSEQ multiplex PCR, and TCRdb's table has in-frame clones only and misses some. The data contain fewer than 200,000 clones, roughly four fifths of them singletons. This clonotype originated in a woman aged 80 or older with acute or convalescent COVID-19. The sequencing sample was made of peripheral blood. This chain connects TRBV10-2 to TRBJ2-7; D call uncertain. The CDR3 bases are TGCGCCAGCAGTGAGTGGAGCTCCTACGAGCAGTACTTC. It translates to CASSEWSSYEQYF.